This T cell receptor beta chain came from a study of cytomegalovirus exposure and HLA in healthy donors. Study in general: Unique TCR beta sequences numbering some 120 million came from around 180 million T cells in an earlier analysis. Study-wide results and caveats: A later analysis by the authors found several of the most significant clusters apparently linked to common viral pathogens.

V lost 7 bases and J 2 bases, leaving 19 bases between the germline ends. Germline loops: CDR1 SNHLY, CDR2 FYNNEI. The CDR3 is made up of 16 amino acids. This clone was recorded a few times. The antigen is undetermined. The PCR made use of 60 Vbeta and 13 Jbeta primers. Produced via immunoSEQ multiplex PCR; TCRdb's table is partial and in-frame only. The data show more than 95,000 clones, with about 68% seen just once and around 4% held by the top ten. The TCR was taken from a middle-aged man in good health and CMV-seropositive. The gene calls are TRBV2 and TRBJ2-3; D might be TRBD2 (5 bases). The sequencing sample was made of PBMCs. CDR3 in amino acids: CASTGRTRRFTDTQYF. CDR3 coding DNA: TGTGCCAGCACTGGCCGCACTAGGAGGTTCACAGATACGCAGTATTTT. Complete variable domain (other parts from reference TRBV2 and TRBJ2-3): EPEVTQTPSHQVTQMGQEVILRCVPISNHLYFYWYRQILGQKVEFLVSFYNNEISEKSEIFDDQFSVERPDGSNFTLKIRSTKLEDSAMYFCASTGRTRRFTDTQYFGPGTRLTVL.